This TCR beta chain comes out of a study of blood T cell repertoires in COVID-19. Study as a whole: Spain, Italy and the United States supplied samples that represented acute and convalescent COVID-19. From T cells, B-cell-depleted T cells, or PBMCs came the material, which was cDNA or gDNA.

Study processing details: Estimation of nucleated cell counts relied on the amplification of reference gene primers. Method: immunoSEQ multiplex PCR; TCRdb's copy keeps in-frame clones and lacks some. The V and J calls and clone size come from that table; D and trimming were worked out from the DNA. This sample has some 86,000 clones, with about 85% found just once. Trimming left V 2 bases short and J 3 bases short, with 9 bases between. Germline values: CDR1 MRHNA, CDR2 SNTAGT. CDR3 length: 14 residues. The receptor was derived from a woman between 65 and 79 years old with acute or convalescent COVID-19. The chain employs TRBV6-4 and TRBJ2-3, with a weak D call TRBD1 (6 bases). Sequencing was done on a sample of peripheral blood. The CDR3 DNA reads TGTGCCAGCAGTGACGGGGGCTTGACAGATACGCAGTATTTT. Translating it yields CASSDGGLTDTQYF.